The next 32 T cell receptor beta chains were all read from a single sample in a study of cytomegalovirus exposure and HLA in healthy donors. PCR primers comprised 60 Vbeta and 13 Jbeta primers. The assay was immunoSEQ multiplex PCR, and TCRdb's table has in-frame clones only and misses some. The sample contains approximately 170,000 clones, 70% to 75% of which appear only once. Sequenced sample: PBMCs. The source of these receptors is a man between 25 and 39 years old in good health and CMV-seropositive.

This rearrangement joins TRBV19 to TRBJ2-5; a possible D gene is TRBD2 (7 bases). The CDR3 contains 15 residues. The V end lost 6 bases, the J end lost 1 base, and 15 bases lay between the germline ends. Germline V gives CDR1 LNHDA, CDR2 SQIVND (reference sequence). CDR3 residues: CASSLTAGAQETQYF. CDR3 sequence (DNA): TGTGCCAGTAGCCTCACGGCGGGGGCCCAAGAGACCCAGTACTTC.

The gene calls are TRBV30 and TRBJ1-4; weak D call: TRBD1 (5 bases). This CDR3 has 14 residues. In germline, CDR1 is GTSNPN, CDR2 SVGIG (reference sequence). The germline V and J ends were trimmed by 5 bases and 0 bases, with 10 bases remaining between them. CDR3 nucleotides: TGTGCCTGGTGCCAGGGTGCAACTAATGAAAAACTGTTTTTT. Amino acid sequence: CAWCQGATNEKLFF. Using reference TRBV30 and TRBJ1-4 for the parts outside the CDR3, the full variable domain is SQTIHQWPATLVQPVGSPLSLECTVEGTSNPNLYWYRQAAGRGLQLLFYSVGIGQISSEVPQNLSASRPQDRQFILSSKKLLLSDSGFYLCAWCQGATNEKLFFGSGTQLSVL.

This sequence joins TRBV6-6 and TRBJ2-3, with 9 bases that match TRBD2. This CDR3 is built from 15 residues. The ends lost 2 bases at V and 4 bases at J; junction bases unmatched: 4. Germline CDR1 MNHNY, CDR2 SVGAGI (reference sequence). The CDR3 spells CASSYPGLASDTQYF. The CDR3 DNA sequence: TGTGCCAGCAGTTACCCGGGACTAGCTTCAGATACGCAGTATTTT.

The chain combines TRBV28 with TRBJ2-2; D might be TRBD2 (5 bases). The V and J ends lost 6 bases and 6 bases respectively, with 8 bases between them. The CDR3 has 12 residues. The V gene's germline CDR1 is MDHEN and CDR2 SYDVKM. CDR3 in amino acids: CASSFSAGELFF. In nucleotides, the CDR3 is TGTGCCAGCAGCTTTAGCGCCGGGGAGCTGTTTTTT. The full variable domain, completed using reference TRBV28 and TRBJ2-2, is DVKVTQSSRYLVKRTGEKVFLECVQDMDHENMFWYRQDPGLGLRLIYFSYDVKMKEKGDIPEGYSVSREKKERFSLILESASTNQTSMYLCASSFSAGELFFGEGSRLTVL.

The sample holds a few counts of this clone. This chain joins TRBV29-1 and TRBJ2-7, with 7 bases identical to TRBD1. The V segment lost 3 bases and the J segment 1 base; nucleotides outside the gene matches: 3. The germline V gene encodes CDR1 SQVTM and CDR2 ANQGSEA. The CDR3 spans 13 residues. CDR3 protein: CSVDEGQSYEQYF. The CDR3 DNA follows: TGCAGCGTTGACGAGGGACAGTCCTACGAGCAGTACTTC.

The chain joins TRBV23-1 to TRBJ2-7; TRBD2 is a possible D gene (5 bases). TRBV23-1 is noted as an ORF with a role that remains uncertain. The CDR3 contains 9 residues. V lost 11 bases, J lost 7 bases, and 9 bases lay in between. CDR3 protein: CASRGEQYF. CDR3 coding DNA: TGCGCCTCCAGAGGGGAGCAGTACTTC.

This chain connects TRBV25-1 to TRBJ2-5, with 8 bases matching TRBD1. Per germline, CDR1 MGHDK and CDR2 SYGVNS. With V trimmed by 4 bases and J by 4 bases, 11 bases remained unmatched. The CDR3 covers 16 residues. Here the CDR3 reads CASSAGDRSSRETQYF. For the CDR3, the DNA is TGTGCCAGCAGTGCGGGGGACAGGTCCTCGAGAGAGACCCAGTACTTC.

The V call is TRBV7-9, the J call TRBJ1-5; 8 bases are shared with TRBD1. The CDR3 runs to 14 residues. CDR1 SEHNR and CDR2 FQNEAQ come from the germline V gene (reference sequence). The ends lost 4 bases at V and 7 bases at J; junction bases unmatched: 6. The CDR3 DNA is TGTGCCAGCAGCTCCCAGGGGGCGCGGCAGCCCCAGCATTTT. Its translation is CASSSQGARQPQHF.

V and J are TRBV4-3 and TRBJ2-1; 7 bases fit TRBD1. The CDR3 sequence is 17 residues long. V dropped 5 bases and J dropped 2; count of bases not matched to a gene: 12. CDR1 LGHNA and CDR2 YSLEER come from the germline V gene. In DNA, the CDR3 is TGCGCCAGCAGCGAAGGGGGCGCGGTAGCCGCCTACAATGAGCAGTTCTTC. Protein: CASSEGGAVAAYNEQFF.

J is TRBJ2-7 and V is TRBV4-3, with 10 positions matching TRBD1. The CDR3 length is 13 residues. CDR1 is LGHNA and CDR2 is YSLEER in the germline V gene. With V trimmed by 1 base and J by 9 bases, 3 bases remained unmatched. CDR3 DNA: TGCGCCAGCAGCCAAGGGGGGACAGGGGCGCAGTACTTC. This translates into CASSQGGTGAQYF.

The chain links TRBV4-1 to TRBJ2-7; 7 positions agree with TRBD1. The CDR3 sequence is 16 residues long. Germline lookup yields CDR1 MGHRA and CDR2 YSYEKL. Trimming cost V 4 bases and J 3 bases; bases outside gene matches: 12. The DNA for the CDR3 is TGCGCCAGCAGCCCCCATTCGACAGGGCGACTCTACGAGCAGTACTTC. This sequence encodes CASSPHSTGRLYEQYF.

The chain links TRBV5-5 to TRBJ1-1; perhaps TRBD1 as D (6 bases). Germline V gene data show CDR1 as SGHKS and CDR2 as YYEKEE (reference sequence). V dropped 4 bases and J dropped 3 bases, with 10 bases sitting between them. The CDR3 totals 13 residues. The CDR3 sequence is CASSQGQYTEAFF. The CDR3 bases are TGTGCCAGCAGCCAGGGACAATACACTGAAGCTTTCTTT.

The genes are TRBV19 and TRBJ2-6, with 12 bases that match TRBD1. Germline V lookup: CDR1 LNHDA, CDR2 SQIVND (reference sequence). The length of the CDR3 is 18 residues. V gave up 7 bases and J gave up 0 bases; unmatched junction bases: 7. CDR3 loop: CASTPGTGGLSGANVLTF. CDR3 nucleotides: TGTGCCAGTACTCCCGGGACAGGGGGCCTCTCTGGGGCCAACGTCCTGACTTTC.

The chain is built from TRBV2 and TRBJ2-2, with D maybe TRBD2 (6 bases). Trimming took off 6 bases at V and 0 bases at J, with 8 bases between the two ends. The CDR3 covers 14 residues. Germline CDR1 SNHLY, CDR2 FYNNEI. The CDR3 nucleotides are TGTGCCAGCAGGGCGGGATCGAACACCGGGGAGCTGTTTTTT. Translating gives CASRAGSNTGELFF. The full variable domain, in which reference TRBV2 and TRBJ2-2 provide the parts outside the CDR3, is EPEVTQTPSHQVTQMGQEVILRCVPISNHLYFYWYRQILGQKVEFLVSFYNNEISEKSEIFDDQFSVERPDGSNFTLKIRSTKLEDSAMYFCASRAGSNTGELFFGEGSRLTVL.

This clone has a handful of counts. The chain uses TRBV7-2 and TRBJ2-1; D unclear. Germline assignment: CDR1 SGHTA and CDR2 FQGNSA. The CDR3 is 17 residues long. V was shortened by 1 base and J by 0 bases, with 13 bases between the two germline ends. CDR3 loop: CASSLESSLSSYNEQFF. The CDR3 nucleotides read TGTGCCAGCAGCTTAGAGAGTAGTTTAAGCTCCTACAATGAGCAGTTCTTC.

This clone has only a few counts. This rearrangement joins TRBV5-1 to TRBJ2-5; D may be TRBD1 (5 bases). Trimming left V 0 bases short and J 7 bases short, with 13 bases between. This CDR3 spans 14 amino acids. Looked up from germline, CDR1 is SGHRS and CDR2 is YFSETQ. The CDR3: CASSLEGSRGTQYF. The CDR3 bases are TGCGCCAGCAGCTTGGAGGGGTCCCGCGGGACCCAGTACTTC.

The chain joins TRBV4-3 to TRBJ1-3, with D maybe TRBD1 (5 bases). The CDR3 length is 15 residues. Germline V CDR1 and CDR2: LGHNA, YSLEER. V lost 0 bases, J lost 7 bases, and 13 bases lay in between. The DNA for the CDR3 is TGCGCCAGCAGCCAAGATTGGGGTAACAGGAACACCATATATTTT. Protein sequence: CASSQDWGNRNTIYF.

The V gene is TRBV27, the J gene TRBJ2-3, with 7 bases identical to TRBD1. The CDR3 sequence is 15 residues long. Germline V lookup: CDR1 MNHEY, CDR2 SMNVEV (reference sequence). The V and J ends lost 0 bases and 5 bases, in that order; junction bases with no gene match: 5. In DNA form, the CDR3 reads TGTGCCAGCAGTTTATCCTCCCGGGACAGAGATACGCAGTATTTT. Its translation: CASSLSSRDRDTQYF.

The genes are TRBV9 and TRBJ2-2; D call uncertain. V lost 0 bases, J lost 6 bases, and 6 bases lay in between. CDR3 length: 13 residues. The germline CDR1 and CDR2 sequences are SGDLS and YYNGEE. CDR3 amino acids: CASSVGSAGELFF. The DNA for the CDR3 is TGTGCCAGCAGCGTAGGTTCAGCCGGGGAGCTGTTTTTT. Together with reference TRBV9 and TRBJ2-2, the CDR3 gives the full variable domain: DSGVTQTPKHLITATGQRVTLRCSPRSGDLSVYWYQQSLDQGLQFLIQYYNGEERAKGNILERFSAQQFPDLHSELNLSSLELGDSALYFCASSVGSAGELFFGEGSRLTVL.

V and J are TRBV4-1 and TRBJ2-7, with 11 bases lining up with TRBD1. CDR1 is MGHRA, CDR2 YSYEKL, per germline. The CDR3 is 17 residues long. The V segment lost 5 bases and the J segment 3 bases; nucleotides outside the gene matches: 12. Written as DNA, the CDR3 is TGCGCCAGCAGCTCCCGGGACAGGGGGTTTAGTTACTACGAGCAGTACTTC. Its protein is CASSSRDRGFSYYEQYF.

Only a few counts were recorded for this clone. The J gene is TRBJ1-2, the V gene TRBV2; no clear D gene. Germline CDR1 reads SNHLY; CDR2 reads FYNNEI. The V end lost 4 bases, the J end lost 8 bases, and 17 bases lay between the germline ends. The CDR3 length is 14 residues. CDR3: CASSVIHGSGGYTF. CDR3 bases: TGTGCCAGCAGTGTAATCCACGGCTCGGGGGGCTACACCTTC.

The chain couples TRBV15 to TRBJ2-7; 7 bases are a match to TRBD2. In germline, CDR1 is LNHNV, CDR2 YYDKDF (reference sequence). This CDR3 contains 15 residues. With 0 bases clipped from V and 7 bases from J, the junction kept 9 bases outside the gene matches. The CDR3 sequence: CATSRDLFGGGEQYF. CDR3 DNA: TGTGCCACCAGCAGAGATCTATTTGGGGGGGGAGAGCAGTACTTC.

This chain uses TRBV7-9 with TRBJ2-4, with D possibly matching TRBD1 (5 bases). Trimming cost V 7 bases and J 0 bases, with 19 bases left between them. CDR3 length equals 17 residues. Looked up from germline, CDR1 is SEHNR and CDR2 is FQNEAQ (reference sequence). The CDR3 loop is CASTSDRVDIAKNIQYF. In DNA form, the CDR3 reads TGTGCCAGCACCTCCGATCGGGTGGACATAGCCAAAAACATTCAGTACTTC.

V is TRBV7-9 and J is TRBJ2-7; TRBD2 matches at 7 bases. V lost 5 bases and J lost 5; bases outside the gene matches: 9. Germline CDR1 SEHNR, CDR2 FQNEAQ (reference sequence). This CDR3 is built from 14 residues. CDR3 protein: CASSPRRAGDEQYF. CDR3 nucleotides: TGTGCCAGCAGCCCCAGGAGGGCGGGAGACGAGCAGTACTTC. The variable domain in full, completed from reference TRBV7-9 and TRBJ2-7, reads DTGVSQNPRHKITKRGQNVTFRCDPISEHNRLYWYRQTLGQGPEFLTYFQNEAQLEKSRLLSDRFSAERPKGSFSTLEIQRTEQGDSAMYLCASSPRRAGDEQYFGPGTRLTVT.

The chain uses TRBV6-5 and TRBJ1-1; no definite D call. Germline V gene sequence: CDR1 MNHEY, CDR2 SVGAGI. This CDR3 spans 12 amino acids. The V gene lost 4 bases and the J gene lost 7 bases, with 10 bases spanning the gap. This CDR3 reads CASSFKGDEAFF. In DNA, the CDR3 is TGTGCCAGCAGTTTTAAGGGAGATGAAGCTTTCTTT.

This clone was detected a few times. V and J are TRBV5-4 and TRBJ2-7, with 7 bases matching TRBD1. With 4 bases clipped from V and 2 bases from J, the junction kept 9 bases outside the gene matches. The CDR3 sequence is 15 residues long. Germline V CDR1 and CDR2: SGHNT, YYREEE (reference sequence). DNA of the CDR3: TGTGCCAGCAGCACAGGGACAGATCCCGCCTACGAGCAGTACTTC. Its protein is CASSTGTDPAYEQYF.

The J gene is TRBJ2-7, the V gene TRBV6-5; a weak D match, TRBD1 (5 bases). V lost 4 bases and J 2 bases, leaving 12 bases between the germline ends. Per germline, CDR1 MNHEY and CDR2 SVGAGI. The CDR3 spans 14 residues. The CDR3 coding sequence is TGTGCCAGCAGTTTTGGAGACAGAGCCTACGAGCAGTACTTC. It is translated as CASSFGDRAYEQYF.

The V and J genes are TRBV29-1 and TRBJ2-5, with 9 bases matching TRBD2. Germline CDR1 reads SQVTM; CDR2 reads ANQGSEA. The CDR3 runs to 15 residues. The J segment lost 4 bases and the V segment lost 3 bases, leaving 9 bases of the junction unmatched. CDR3 nucleotide sequence: TGCAGCGTTGACTGGTTAGCGGGAGCGGGAGAGACCCAGTACTTC. Protein: CSVDWLAGAGETQYF. The whole variable domain, remainder taken from reference TRBV29-1 and TRBJ2-5, is SAVISQKPSRDICQRGTSLTIQCQVDSQVTMMFWYRQQPGQSLTLIATANQGSEATYESGFVIDKFPISRPNLTFSTLTVSNMSPEDSSIYLCSVDWLAGAGETQYFGPGTRLLVL.

The chain employs TRBV4-2 and TRBJ2-1, with 8 bases fitting TRBD1. Per germline, CDR1 LGHNA and CDR2 YNFKEQ. The V segment lost 3 bases and the J segment 0 bases; nucleotides outside the gene matches: 4. This CDR3 has 16 amino acids. CDR3 coding DNA: TGTGCCAGCAGCCAGGGTCAGGGGGCCTCCTACAATGAGCAGTTCTTC. Translation gives CASSQGQGASYNEQFF.

In regard to this clone: Different DNA sequences within this sample yield the same CDR3. The genes are TRBV7-2 and TRBJ1-5; D unclear. Per germline, CDR1 SGHTA and CDR2 FQGNSA. V gave up 1 base and J gave up 0 bases, with 7 bases separating them. The CDR3 has 15 amino acids. As DNA, the CDR3 is TGTGCCAGCAGCTTAGGAGGCTATAGCAATCAGCCCCAGCATTTT. Translation: CASSLGGYSNQPQHF.

The chain recombines TRBV7-9 with TRBJ1-3; 7 nucleotides agree with TRBD1. V shed 6 bases, J shed 0 bases, and the junction held 5 bases outside the gene matches. The CDR3 is 15 residues long. Germline V gene lookup returns CDR1 SEHNR and CDR2 FQNEAQ (reference sequence). CDR3 loop: CASRLGQTSGNTIYF. For the CDR3, the DNA is TGTGCCAGCAGACTGGGACAGACCTCTGGAAACACCATATATTTT.

This clone was counted only a few times. The chain uses TRBV7-3 and TRBJ2-1; 8 bases align to TRBD1. Germline V gene lookup returns CDR1 SGHTA and CDR2 FQGTGA. The CDR3 sequence is 14 residues long. Trimming cost V 5 bases and J 9 bases; bases outside gene matches: 9. The CDR3 here is CASSRERQGAEQFF. CDR3 sequence (DNA): TGTGCCAGCAGCCGGGAACGGCAGGGGGCTGAGCAGTTCTTC.